The 11 T cell receptor beta chains reported below all come from one sample, sequenced in a study of T cell repertoires in cytomegalovirus infection. Their antigen targets remain unknown. TCRdb passed the reads through MiXCR, listing each CDR3 protein once. Among some 900,000 distinct CDR3 sequences listed, about 33% were seen once. This specimen consisted of cultured CD8+ T cells from PBMCs, obtained from culture after CMV antigen stimulation. All receptors come from a human donor in good health (CMV status not recorded). Some clones in this sample may be carry-over from other donors' samples.

The chain links TRBV6-1 to TRBJ1-1, with a weak D call TRBD1 (6 bases). This CDR3 contains 13 residues. V shed 6 bases and J shed 5 bases, with 13 bases lying between them. CDR1 MNHNS and CDR2 SASEGT come from the germline V gene. CDR3 nucleotide sequence: TGTGCCAGCAGCCGCTGGGGGGCAACTGAAGCTTTCTTT. Translated, it gives CASSRWGATEAFF.

This clonotype was picked up a small number of times. The rearrangement links TRBV7-9 to TRBJ1-2; D perhaps matches TRBD1 (6 bases). Germline V gene sequence: CDR1 SEHNR, CDR2 FQNEAQ (reference sequence). The CDR3 runs to 14 residues. Trimming stripped 3 bases from V and 4 bases from J, with 12 bases between. CDR3 DNA: TGTGCCAGCAGCTTTGTAACAGGGAGCTATGGCTACACCTTC. Residues: CASSFVTGSYGYTF.

The CDR3 DNA reads TGTGCCAGCAGCCGACCCAGCGGCACTGAAGCTTTCTTT. Translating gives CASSRPSGTEAFF. The rearrangement uses TRBV6-2 or TRBV6-3 and TRBJ1-1; D unresolved. Looked up from germline, CDR1 is MNHEY and CDR2 is SVGEGT. Deletions cut 6 bases from V and 4 bases from J, with 12 bases between. CDR3 length equals 13 residues.

This clonotype was found many times. This chain links TRBV7-2 with TRBJ1-5; a possible D gene is TRBD1 (6 bases). Germline CDR1 and CDR2: SGHTA and FQGNSA. The V gene lost 3 bases and the J gene lost 10 bases, with 16 bases spanning the gap. This CDR3 is 14 amino acids long. Written as DNA, the CDR3 is TGTGCCAGCAGCTTTCGGGGGCCTGACGCCCCCCAGCATTTT. Amino acids: CASSFRGPDAPQHF.

The J gene is TRBJ2-7, the V gene TRBV13; 8 nucleotides line up with TRBD1. The junction had 7 bases not matched to a gene; V was cut back by 5 bases and J by 4 bases. CDR3 length: 14 residues. Germline CDR1 PRHDT, CDR2 FYEKMQ (reference sequence). The CDR3 bases are TGTGCCAGCAGCGAGAGGACAGGGTCGTACGAGCAGTACTTC. It specifies CASSERTGSYEQYF. The variable domain in full, with the rest retrieved from reference TRBV13 and TRBJ2-7, is AAGVIQSPRHLIKEKRETATLKCYPIPRHDTVYWYQQGPGQDPQFLISFYEKMQSDKGSIPDRFSAQQFSDYHSELNMSSLELGDSALYFCASSERTGSYEQYFGPGTRLTVT.

This chain uses TRBV23-1 with TRBJ2-5; unclear D gene. TRBV23-1 carries the ORF label, with uncertain function. The CDR3 is 14 amino acids. Between the trimmed V and J ends, which lost 3 bases and 3 bases, there was a span of 11 bases. The CDR3 is CASSHPVGKETQYF. Here the CDR3 DNA reads TGCGCCAGCAGTCACCCCGTGGGTAAAGAGACCCAGTACTTC.

This rearrangement joins TRBV6-1 to TRBJ2-1, with 9 bases aligning to TRBD2. Germline V gives CDR1 MNHNS, CDR2 SASEGT. Trimming cost V 5 bases and J 1 base; bases outside gene matches: 9. The CDR3 spans 17 residues. CDR3 residues: CASSPRLADYSYNEQFF. For the CDR3, the DNA is TGTGCCAGCAGTCCTCGACTAGCGGACTATTCCTACAATGAGCAGTTCTTC.

In this sample, this clonotype turned up many times. The genes are TRBV7-6 and TRBJ1-2; D remains unclear. Trimming took off 5 bases at V and 8 bases at J, with 12 bases between the two ends. The CDR3 runs 12 residues. CDR1 is SGHVS, CDR2 FNYEAQ, per germline. The CDR3 protein is CASSPSTFGYTF. The CDR3 DNA reads TGTGCCAGCAGCCCGTCTACATTCGGCTACACCTTC.

The J gene is TRBJ2-3, the V gene TRBV10-3; 10 nucleotides match TRBD2. CDR1 is ENHRY, CDR2 SYGVKD, per germline. With V trimmed by 4 bases and J by 2 bases, 6 bases remained unmatched. The CDR3 sequence is 16 residues long. CDR3 loop: CAISGASGGPTDTQYF. The CDR3 DNA sequence: TGTGCCATCAGTGGGGCTAGCGGGGGACCCACAGATACGCAGTATTTT.

The chain employs TRBV4-1 and TRBJ2-1, with 7 nucleotides matching TRBD2. Germline V gives CDR1 MGHRA, CDR2 YSYEKL. The CDR3 spans 16 residues. Trimming took 4 bases from V and 8 from J; bases not matched to a gene: 14. DNA for the CDR3: TGCGCCAGCAGCCTCCGGGCCGGACTAGTTGTAGATGAGCAGTTCTTC. As protein: CASSLRAGLVVDEQFF.

This chain joins TRBV28 and TRBJ2-2; TRBD2 matches at 8 bases. There are 13 residues in the CDR3. V shed 5 bases and J 6 bases; nucleotides not matched to a gene: 2. From germline, CDR1 is MDHEN and CDR2 SYDVKM. The CDR3 region is CASSDGGAGELFF. The CDR3 bases are TGTGCCAGCAGTGACGGGGGGGCCGGGGAGCTGTTTTTT.